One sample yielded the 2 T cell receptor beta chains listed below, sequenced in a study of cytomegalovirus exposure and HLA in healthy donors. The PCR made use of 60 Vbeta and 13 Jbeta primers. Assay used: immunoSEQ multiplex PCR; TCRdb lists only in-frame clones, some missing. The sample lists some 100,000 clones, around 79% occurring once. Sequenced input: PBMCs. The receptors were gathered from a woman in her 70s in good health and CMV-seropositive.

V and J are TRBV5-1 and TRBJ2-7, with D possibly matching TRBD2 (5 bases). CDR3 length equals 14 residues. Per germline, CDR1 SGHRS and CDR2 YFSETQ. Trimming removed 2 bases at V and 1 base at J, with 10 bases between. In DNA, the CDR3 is TGCGCCAGCAGCTTAGAGGGATTTTCCTACGAGCAGTACTTC. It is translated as CASSLEGFSYEQYF.

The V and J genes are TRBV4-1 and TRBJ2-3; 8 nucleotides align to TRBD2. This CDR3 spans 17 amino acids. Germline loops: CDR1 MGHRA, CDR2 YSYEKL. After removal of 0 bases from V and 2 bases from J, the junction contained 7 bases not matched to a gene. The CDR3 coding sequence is TGCGCCAGCAGCCAAGAGGGAAACGGGGGGGCCACAGATACGCAGTATTTT. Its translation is CASSQEGNGGATDTQYF.